One and the same sample provided the 26 T cell receptor beta chains below, sequenced in a study of shared clonotypes between healthy human individuals. Clones were read by immunoSEQ multiplex PCR, and TCRdb kept only the in-frame ones, dropping some. The top ten clones hold 0.9% to 1.5% of a sample with 1.5 million to 2.5 million clones, roughly 95% of them seen once. Positive CCR7 selection of CD45RO-negative cells yielded the naive CD8 cells, and terminally differentiated effector memory CD45RA+ cells were excluded. The sequenced sample was naive CD8+ T cells sorted from blood. These receptors all stem from a man in his late teens or twenties in good health.

The rearrangement uses TRBV7-9 and TRBJ1-6, with D uncertain. The CDR3 sequence is 17 residues long. CDR1 is SEHNR, CDR2 FQNEAQ, per germline (reference sequence). The ends were cut back, 3 bases at V and 1 base at J, with 13 bases in the middle. The CDR3 loop reads CASSLGYMGSYNSPLHF. The CDR3 DNA reads TGTGCCAGCAGCTTGGGGTACATGGGGTCCTATAATTCACCCCTCCACTTT. Combining the CDR3 with reference TRBV7-9 and TRBJ1-6 gives the whole variable domain DTGVSQNPRHKITKRGQNVTFRCDPISEHNRLYWYRQTLGQGPEFLTYFQNEAQLEKSRLLSDRFSAERPKGSFSTLEIQRTEQGDSAMYLCASSLGYMGSYNSPLHFGNGTRLTVT.

The chain links TRBV6-5 to TRBJ1-5; 9 bases fit TRBD1. V shed 6 bases and J 7 bases; nucleotides not matched to a gene: 10. CDR1 is MNHEY, CDR2 SVGAGI, per germline. The CDR3 is 15 amino acids. CDR3 loop: CASSSTGGAGQPQHF. The CDR3 DNA reads as TGTGCCAGCAGCTCAACAGGGGGCGCAGGGCAGCCCCAGCATTTT.

A note on this clone: Other DNA variants within this sample encode the same CDR3. The chain employs TRBV4-1 and TRBJ2-5, with TRBD1 matching 7 bases. Germline lookup yields CDR1 MGHRA and CDR2 YSYEKL. The V segment lost 3 bases and the J segment 2 bases; nucleotides outside the gene matches: 3. The CDR3 consists of 14 residues. The CDR3 protein is CASSQGQFQETQYF. DNA of the CDR3: TGCGCCAGCAGCCAGGGACAGTTTCAAGAGACCCAGTACTTC.

The chain employs TRBV27 and TRBJ2-1; 7 bases agree with TRBD1. The CDR3 covers 16 residues. V was clipped by 0 bases and J by 6 bases; unmatched bases: 8. Germline CDR1 reads MNHEY; CDR2 reads SMNVEV (reference sequence). CDR3 residues: CASSLSGTVSPNEQFF. In DNA form, the CDR3 reads TGTGCCAGCAGTTTATCCGGGACAGTATCACCCAATGAGCAGTTCTTC.

Concerning this clone itself: Other DNA sequences from this sample encode an identical CDR3 as well. V and J are TRBV11-2 and TRBJ2-7, with TRBD2 matching 10 bases. Germline CDR1 is SGHAT and CDR2 is FQNNGV. The length of the CDR3 is 15 residues. Trimming removed 1 base from V and 3 bases from J; junction bases left unmatched: 3. CDR3 bases: TGTGCCAGCAGCTTAGGGACTAGCGGTTTCTACGAGCAGTACTTC. This sequence encodes CASSLGTSGFYEQYF.

The CDR3 bases are TGTGCCACCACCAACAGGGGGGGCACCTACAATGAGCAGTTCTTC. It codes for CATTNRGGTYNEQFF. V and J are TRBV15 and TRBJ2-1, with D perhaps TRBD1 (8 bases). The germline V gene has CDR1 LNHNV and CDR2 YYDKDF (reference sequence). Trimming shortened V by 7 bases and J by 2 bases, and 15 bases separated the two germline ends. This CDR3 contains 15 residues.

This rearrangement joins TRBV13 to TRBJ2-5; D possibly corresponds to TRBD1 (5 bases). V was shortened by 4 bases and J by 5 bases, with 11 bases between the two germline ends. The V gene's germline CDR1 is PRHDT and CDR2 FYEKMQ (reference sequence). This CDR3 comprises 13 residues. CDR3 nucleotide sequence: TGTGCCAGCAGCTCCAGGGATAGGGAGACCCAGTACTTC. It translates to CASSSRDRETQYF.

This clone was detected only once. This rearrangement joins TRBV5-1 to TRBJ2-3; 11 bases agree with TRBD2. The CDR3 runs 16 residues. V shed 0 bases, J shed 3 bases, and the junction held 3 bases outside the gene matches. Per germline, CDR1 SGHRS and CDR2 YFSETQ. For the CDR3, the DNA is TGCGCCAGCAGCTTGGATAGCGGGAGGGGGACAGATACGCAGTATTTT. Its protein product is CASSLDSGRGTDTQYF.

The chain combines TRBV9 with TRBJ2-5, with D perhaps assigned TRBD1 or TRBD2 (5 bases each). The CDR3 totals 15 residues. V lost 2 bases, J lost 3 bases, and 14 bases lay in between. Looked up from germline, CDR1 is SGDLS and CDR2 is YYNGEE. CDR3 bases: TGTGCCAGCAGCGTCAAGGGGAGTAGAGAAGAGACCCAGTACTTC. This encodes CASSVKGSREETQYF.

This chain links TRBV5-6 with TRBJ2-7, with D possibly matching TRBD1 (5 bases). The length of the CDR3 is 14 residues. V was cut by 4 bases and J by 3 bases, with 14 bases left in between. Germline CDR1 and CDR2: SGHDT and YYEEEE. The CDR3 sequence: CASSPGAIVYEQYF. As DNA, the CDR3 is TGTGCCAGCAGCCCTGGGGCCATAGTCTACGAGCAGTACTTC.

The V call is TRBV4-3, the J call TRBJ2-1; a possible D gene is TRBD1 (5 bases). The length of the CDR3 is 14 residues. Germline V gene data show CDR1 as LGHNA and CDR2 as YSLEER. Trimming pared 0 bases from V and 7 bases from J, leaving 10 bases between. The CDR3: CASSQEVGRNEQFF. The CDR3 DNA sequence: TGCGCCAGCAGCCAAGAAGTGGGGCGGAATGAGCAGTTCTTC.

This chain's CDR3 is CASCTSPGELFF. The DNA for the CDR3 is TGTGCCTCATGCACTAGTCCCGGGGAGCTGTTTTTT. This chain uses TRBV10-3 with TRBJ2-2, with D possibly matching TRBD2 (5 bases). Trimming pared 11 bases from V and 6 bases from J, leaving 13 bases between. Germline CDR1 and CDR2: ENHRY and SYGVKD. This CDR3 has 12 amino acids.

The chain recombines TRBV7-6 with TRBJ2-3; no reliable D call. Germline CDR1 and CDR2: SGHVS and FNYEAQ. The CDR3 sequence is 14 residues long. V lost 1 base, J lost 6 bases, and 11 bases lay in between. The CDR3 here is CASSLGENLDTQYF. DNA of the CDR3: TGTGCCAGCAGCTTAGGGGAAAATTTGGATACGCAGTATTTT.

The V gene is TRBV7-9, the J gene TRBJ2-7; 8 bases agree with TRBD1. With V trimmed by 5 bases and J by 5 bases, 5 bases remained unmatched. CDR3 length equals 13 residues. Germline CDR1 reads SEHNR; CDR2 reads FQNEAQ (reference sequence). CDR3 in DNA: TGTGCCAGCAGCCAGGGACAGGTTAACGAGCAGTACTTC. It specifies CASSQGQVNEQYF.

V gene TRBV9 combines with J gene TRBJ2-1; D could derive from TRBD1 or TRBD2 (5 bases each). In germline, CDR1 is SGDLS, CDR2 YYNGEE. The CDR3 length is 14 residues. V dropped 4 bases and J dropped 5 bases, with 13 bases sitting between them. CDR3 residues: CASSSRDGDNEQFF. The CDR3 DNA reads TGTGCCAGCAGCAGCCGGGACGGCGACAATGAGCAGTTCTTC.

The chain couples TRBV30 to TRBJ1-3; D gene uncertain. The germline CDR1 and CDR2 sequences are GTSNPN and SVGIG (reference sequence). V lost 0 bases and J lost 4, with 13 bases in between. The CDR3 sequence is 15 residues long. The chain's CDR3 is CAWSVPGFFGNTIYF. DNA for the CDR3: TGTGCCTGGAGTGTACCGGGGTTTTTCGGAAACACCATATATTTT. Drawing the rest from reference TRBV30 and TRBJ1-3, the complete variable domain is SQTIHQWPATLVQPVGSPLSLECTVEGTSNPNLYWYRQAAGRGLQLLFYSVGIGQISSEVPQNLSASRPQDRQFILSSKKLLLSDSGFYLCAWSVPGFFGNTIYFGEGSWLTVV.

As concerns this clone: This sample includes further DNA sequences coding for the same CDR3. This chain uses TRBV27 with TRBJ2-3; D is uncertain. Trimming left V 3 bases short and J 0 bases short, with 4 bases between. Germline CDR1 is MNHEY and CDR2 is SMNVEV (reference sequence). This CDR3 has 13 amino acids. The CDR3 coding sequence is TGTGCCAGCAGTTTTCCAAGCACAGATACGCAGTATTTT. Translating gives CASSFPSTDTQYF.

This chain joins TRBV5-1 and TRBJ2-7; D is perhaps TRBD1 (6 bases). The CDR3 extends over 15 amino acids. Germline-derived CDR1 and CDR2 are SGHRS and YFSETQ. V lost 4 bases to trimming and J lost 2 bases, with 16 bases between them. This CDR3 reads CASSPIEQGTYEQYF. The CDR3 region has the DNA TGCGCCAGCAGCCCAATAGAACAGGGAACCTACGAGCAGTACTTC.

Comment on this clone: The same CDR3 can be traced to other DNA sequences in this sample. V and J are TRBV9 and TRBJ1-3; D gene unclear. Germline CDR1 reads SGDLS; CDR2 reads YYNGEE. Trimming shortened V by 0 bases and J by 0 bases, and 7 bases separated the two germline ends. This CDR3 comprises 15 residues. The CDR3 DNA reads TGTGCCAGCAGCGTAGGGGTTAGCTCTGGAAACACCATATATTTT. It is translated as CASSVGVSSGNTIYF.

V is TRBV7-9 and J is TRBJ1-1; maybe TRBD1 (6 bases). The CDR3 is 15 amino acids. Germline CDR1 and CDR2: SEHNR and FQNEAQ (reference sequence). Trimming left V 1 base short and J 1 base short, with 10 bases between. The CDR3 DNA is TGTGCCAGCAGCTTAGTAGCCAGGGGGAACACTGAAGCTTTCTTT. Its translation: CASSLVARGNTEAFF.

V and J are TRBV27 and TRBJ2-7; 12 positions match TRBD2. In germline, CDR1 is MNHEY, CDR2 SMNVEV (reference sequence). After removal of 5 bases from V and 6 bases from J, the junction contained 5 bases not matched to a gene. This CDR3 comprises 14 residues. The CDR3 DNA follows: TGTGCCAGCAGTCGACTAGCGGGGGTGTTCGAGCAGTACTTC. Protein: CASSRLAGVFEQYF.

The V gene is TRBV7-9, the J gene TRBJ2-3; possible D gene TRBD1, 5 bases. Germline assignment: CDR1 SEHNR and CDR2 FQNEAQ (reference sequence). This CDR3 has 16 amino acids. The V end lost 3 bases, the J end lost 2 bases, and 15 bases lay between the germline ends. CDR3 sequence reads: CASSLLGAEPTDTQYF. The DNA for the CDR3 is TGTGCCAGCAGCTTGTTAGGGGCGGAACCCACAGATACGCAGTATTTT.

The chain joins TRBV6-6 to TRBJ2-7; 7 bases match TRBD1. This CDR3 spans 15 amino acids. The V gene end was trimmed by 2 bases and the J gene end by 2 bases; junction bases not matched to a gene: 6. Germline V gives CDR1 MNHNY, CDR2 SVGAGI (reference sequence). The CDR3 loop is CASSYPETGTYEQYF. For the CDR3, the DNA is TGTGCCAGCAGTTACCCTGAGACAGGGACCTACGAGCAGTACTTC.

The chain uses TRBV4-1 and TRBJ2-5, with 7 bases aligning to TRBD1. The germline gives CDR1 MGHRA, CDR2 YSYEKL. The CDR3 covers 15 residues. Trimming took 1 base from V and 5 from J; bases not matched to a gene: 7. CDR3 coding DNA: TGCGCCAGCAGCCAAGGGTTACAGGGGATTGAGACCCAGTACTTC. Translation: CASSQGLQGIETQYF.

The V and J genes are TRBV7-9 and TRBJ2-3; 7 bases line up with TRBD2. There are 14 residues in the CDR3. The V gene end was trimmed by 5 bases and the J gene end by 6 bases; junction bases not matched to a gene: 8. Germline V gene sequence: CDR1 SEHNR, CDR2 FQNEAQ (reference sequence). CDR3 bases: TGTGCCAGCAGCCAAGCGGGGATCTGGGATACGCAGTATTTT. Translated, it gives CASSQAGIWDTQYF. The full variable domain, in which reference TRBV7-9 and TRBJ2-3 provide the parts outside the CDR3, is DTGVSQNPRHKITKRGQNVTFRCDPISEHNRLYWYRQTLGQGPEFLTYFQNEAQLEKSRLLSDRFSAERPKGSFSTLEIQRTEQGDSAMYLCASSQAGIWDTQYFGPGTRLTVL.

V is TRBV4-1 and J is TRBJ2-7; 7 bases match TRBD1. CDR3 length: 13 amino acids. The trim removed 8 bases at V and 3 bases at J, leaving 7 bases unmatched. Germline loops: CDR1 MGHRA, CDR2 YSYEKL. The CDR3 DNA sequence: TGCGCCAGCGGATTGACAGGGAACTACGAGCAGTACTTC. Encoded protein: CASGLTGNYEQYF.